Described below is a single T cell receptor (beta chain) sequence and its context. What it recognizes is unknown. The sample comes from a study of shared clonotypes between healthy human individuals. Across the study: A couple of women and a few men aged 18 to 49 made up the donors. Findings and caveats of the study: Memory subsets had estimated richness that was generally smaller than that of naive subsets. Clonotype sharing among donors, it was expected, would be affected by sequencing depth.

The protocol was immunoSEQ multiplex PCR, while the TCRdb copy is restricted to in-frame clones and leaves out a portion. The sample lists a few million clones, just over 90% occurring once. The naive CD8 subset, CD45RO-negative cells positively selected for CCR7, excluded terminally differentiated effector memory CD45RA+ cells. The TCR was taken from a man aged 18 to 35 in good health. Some clones in this sample may be carry-over from other donors' samples. Sequencing was done on a sample of naive CD8+ T cells from PBMCs.

CDR3: CATSRAIQTVSSYEQYF. The CDR3 DNA reads as TGTGCCACCAGCAGAGCGATTCAAACAGTGAGCTCCTACGAGCAGTACTTC. The chain recombines TRBV15 with TRBJ2-7; D ambiguous. The CDR3 is made up of 17 amino acids. Per germline, CDR1 LNHNV and CDR2 YYDKDF (reference sequence). Trimming removed 1 base at V and 0 bases at J, with 16 bases between.